The clone carrying this T cell receptor beta chain was seen repeatedly, ten times or more. The sample comes from a study of T-cell reconstitution after alpha-beta-depleted transplantation in children. Unique molecular identifiers were incorporated when the TCRbeta library was constructed. TCRdb analysed the PCR reads with MiXCR anew, one entry per CDR3 protein. The sample comprises 300,000 to 400,000 distinct CDR3 sequences, roughly 15% of which are singletons, and around 4.5% rests with the top ten. From germline, CDR1 is MNHEY and CDR2 SMNVEV (reference sequence). J was trimmed by 9 bases and V by 5 bases; bases with no gene match: 8. The CDR3 sequence is 15 residues long.

The receptor's source is a human donor who donated a stem cell graft to a child with Fanconi anemia. The sample here was PBMCs, taken from the stem cell graft. The chain uses TRBV27 and TRBJ1-6; 9 nucleotides agree with TRBD1. CDR3 sequence reads: CASSARDRVSSPLHF. The CDR3 coding sequence is TGTGCCAGCAGTGCCCGGGACAGGGTGTCTTCACCCCTCCACTTT.